This TCR beta chain was captured in a study of radiotherapy plus CTLA-4 blockade in lung cancer. Data came from immunoSEQ multiplex PCR; TCRdb stores just in-frame clones and leaves some out. The sample consists of 55,000 to 75,000 clones, 65% to 85% of them appearing once. Per the germline V gene, CDR1 is SGHVS and CDR2 is FQNEAQ. CDR3 length: 13 residues. Trimming removed 2 bases at V and 7 bases at J, with 11 bases between. The TCR comes from a human donor with non-small cell lung cancer whose response to radiotherapy plus ipilimumab could not be evaluated. Some clones in this sample may be carry-over from other donors' samples. The specimen was peripheral blood, collected from a patient treated with radiotherapy plus ipilimumab. The chain carries TRBV7-8 and TRBJ1-1; D is ambiguous. CDR3 nucleotide sequence: TGTGCCAGCAGCTTAAACAGATTAAATGAAGCTTTCTTT. Its translation: CASSLNRLNEAFF.